What follows is one T cell receptor beta chain and its context. The sample comes from a study of brain T cells in children with intractable seizures. The CDR3 covers 15 residues. The V end was cut by 0 bases, the J end by 0 bases, with 8 bases between. CDR1 is SGDLS and CDR2 is YYNGEE in the germline V gene. Using immunoSEQ multiplex PCR, the repertoire was profiled, and TCRdb retains in-frame clones only, with some absent. In the table there are just under 65,000 clones, around 95% of which are singletons. Source: peripheral blood, taken at surgery. The rearrangement uses TRBV9 and TRBJ2-3; a possible D gene is TRBD2 (5 bases). This TCR came from a boy under two years old with focal cortical dysplasia and intractable seizures. The CDR3 nucleotides read TGTGCCAGCAGCGTAGGGCTAGCCAGCACAGATACGCAGTATTTT. It is translated as CASSVGLASTDTQYF.